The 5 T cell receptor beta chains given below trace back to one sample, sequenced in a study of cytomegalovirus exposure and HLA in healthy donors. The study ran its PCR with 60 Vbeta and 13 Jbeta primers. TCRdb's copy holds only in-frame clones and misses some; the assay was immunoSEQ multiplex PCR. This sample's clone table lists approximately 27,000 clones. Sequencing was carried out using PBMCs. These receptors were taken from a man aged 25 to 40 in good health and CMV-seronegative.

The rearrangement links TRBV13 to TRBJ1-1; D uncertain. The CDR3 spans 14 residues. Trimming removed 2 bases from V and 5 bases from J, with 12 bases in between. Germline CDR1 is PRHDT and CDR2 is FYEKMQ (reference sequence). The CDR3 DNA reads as TGTGCCAGCAGCTTAAGGAGGTCTGGGACTGAAGCTTTCTTT. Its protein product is CASSLRRSGTEAFF.

CDR3 sequence reads: CASSPKEERDEQFF. The CDR3 nucleotides read TGTGCCAGCAGTCCCAAGGAGGAGCGCGATGAGCAGTTCTTC. The J gene is TRBJ2-1, the V gene TRBV28; weak D call: TRBD2 (5 bases). Germline V CDR1 and CDR2: MDHEN, SYDVKM. Trimming took 5 bases from V and 8 from J, leaving 16 bases between them. This CDR3 comprises 14 residues. Filled out from reference TRBV28 and TRBJ2-1, the complete variable domain reads DVKVTQSSRYLVKRTGEKVFLECVQDMDHENMFWYRQDPGLGLRLIYFSYDVKMKEKGDIPEGYSVSREKKERFSLILESASTNQTSMYLCASSPKEERDEQFFGPGTRLTVL.

The CDR3 region is CASSIAGRSSGGFQETQYF. DNA of the CDR3: TGTGCCAGTAGTATAGCGGGAAGGAGTAGCGGAGGCTTCCAAGAGACCCAGTACTTC. The chain joins TRBV19 to TRBJ2-5; a weak D match, TRBD2 (6 bases). CDR1 and CDR2 (germline): LNHDA, SQIVND (reference sequence). This CDR3 contains 19 residues. V dropped 1 base and J dropped 1 base, with 22 bases sitting between them.

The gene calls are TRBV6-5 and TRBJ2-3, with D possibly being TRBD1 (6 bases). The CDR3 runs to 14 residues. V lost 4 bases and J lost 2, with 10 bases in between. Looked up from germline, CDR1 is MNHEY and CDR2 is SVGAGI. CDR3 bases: TGTGCCAGCAGTTTCCAGGGGTTCACAGATACGCAGTATTTT. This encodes CASSFQGFTDTQYF.

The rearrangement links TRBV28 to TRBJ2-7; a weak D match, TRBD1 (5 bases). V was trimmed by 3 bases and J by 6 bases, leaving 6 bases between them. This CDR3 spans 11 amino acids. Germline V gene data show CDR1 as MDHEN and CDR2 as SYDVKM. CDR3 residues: CASSLTVEQYF. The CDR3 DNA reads TGTGCCAGCAGTTTGACAGTCGAGCAGTACTTC.